The entry below gives a single T cell receptor (beta chain) sequence along with its context. This may stem from a read error, because a much larger clone lies one nucleotide away. The CDR3 runs to 14 residues. V gave up 6 bases and J gave up 7 bases; unmatched junction bases: 14. CDR1 is SQVTM and CDR2 is ANQGSEA in the germline V gene. The CDR3 regions of TCR beta were amplified from RNA transcripts. Using the HTBI primer set, a first-round RT-PCR was run on the TCR CDR3. TCRdb passed the multiplex PCR reads through MiXCR, listing each CDR3 protein once. The table lists nearly 600,000 distinct CDR3 sequences, approximately 15% of them singletons. The record originates from a study of T cells in Graves' hyperthyroidism and ophthalmopathy.

This chain connects TRBV29-1 to TRBJ1-2, with 7 bases matching TRBD1. Specimen: blood. The sequence came from a woman between 25 and 40 years old with Graves' hyperthyroidism that later progressed to Graves' ophthalmopathy. Written as DNA, the CDR3 is TGCAGCGTGGGGGGCGACAGGGCGAAAATTGGCTACACCTTC. Residues: CSVGGDRAKIGYTF.